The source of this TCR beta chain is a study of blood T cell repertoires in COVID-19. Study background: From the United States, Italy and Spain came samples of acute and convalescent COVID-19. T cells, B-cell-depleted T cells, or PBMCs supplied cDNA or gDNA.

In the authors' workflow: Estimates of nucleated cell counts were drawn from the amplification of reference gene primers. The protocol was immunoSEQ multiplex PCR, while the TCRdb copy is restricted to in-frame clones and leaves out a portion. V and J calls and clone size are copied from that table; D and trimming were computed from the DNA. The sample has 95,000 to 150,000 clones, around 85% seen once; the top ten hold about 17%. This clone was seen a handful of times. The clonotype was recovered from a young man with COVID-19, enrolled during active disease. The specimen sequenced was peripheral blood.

The CDR3 DNA sequence: TGTGCCAGCAGCCCGCGAGGGGGGGCCCCCACTGAAGCTTTCTTT. Translating it yields CASSPRGGAPTEAFF. The chain employs TRBV3-1 (or the pseudogene TRBV3-2) and TRBJ1-1; D may be TRBD1 (6 bases). Germline CDR1 reads LGHDT; CDR2 reads YNNKEL (reference sequence). The germline V and J ends were trimmed by 4 bases and 4 bases, with 16 bases remaining between them. This CDR3 comprises 15 residues.